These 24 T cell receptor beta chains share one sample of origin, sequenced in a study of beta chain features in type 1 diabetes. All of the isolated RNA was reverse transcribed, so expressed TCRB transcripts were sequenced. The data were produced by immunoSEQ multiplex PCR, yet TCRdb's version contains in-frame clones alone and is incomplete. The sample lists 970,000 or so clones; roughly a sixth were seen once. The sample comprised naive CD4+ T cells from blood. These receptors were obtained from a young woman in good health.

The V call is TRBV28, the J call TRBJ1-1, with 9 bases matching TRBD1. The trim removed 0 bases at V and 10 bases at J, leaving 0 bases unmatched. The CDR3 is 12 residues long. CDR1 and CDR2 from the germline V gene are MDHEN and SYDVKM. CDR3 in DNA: TGTGCCAGCAGTTTATGGGACAGGGGAGCTTTCTTT. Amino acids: CASSLWDRGAFF.

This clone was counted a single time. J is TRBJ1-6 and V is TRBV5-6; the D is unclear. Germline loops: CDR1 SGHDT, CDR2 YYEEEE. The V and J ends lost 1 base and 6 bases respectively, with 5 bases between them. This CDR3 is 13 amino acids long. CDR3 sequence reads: CASSLTTNSPLHF. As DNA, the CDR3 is TGTGCCAGCAGCTTGACCACTAATTCACCCCTCCACTTT.

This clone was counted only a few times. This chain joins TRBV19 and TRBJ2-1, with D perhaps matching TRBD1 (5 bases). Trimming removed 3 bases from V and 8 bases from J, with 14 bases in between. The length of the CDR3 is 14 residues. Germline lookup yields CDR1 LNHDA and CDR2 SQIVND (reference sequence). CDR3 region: CASSIQGSFDEQFF. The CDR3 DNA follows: TGTGCCAGTAGTATTCAGGGTTCCTTCGATGAGCAGTTCTTC.

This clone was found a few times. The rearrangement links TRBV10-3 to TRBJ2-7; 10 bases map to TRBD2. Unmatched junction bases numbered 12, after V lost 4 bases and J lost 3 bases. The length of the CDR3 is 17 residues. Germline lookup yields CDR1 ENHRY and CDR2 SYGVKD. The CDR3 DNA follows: TGTGCCATCAGTGGTATGGCTAGCGGGAGTGCCTTCTACGAGCAGTACTTC. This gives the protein CAISGMASGSAFYEQYF.

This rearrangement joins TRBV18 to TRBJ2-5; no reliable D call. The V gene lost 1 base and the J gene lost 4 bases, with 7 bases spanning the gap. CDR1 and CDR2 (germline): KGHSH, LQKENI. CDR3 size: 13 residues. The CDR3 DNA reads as TGTGCCAGCTCACCACTGGAATCAGAGACCCAGTACTTC. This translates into CASSPLESETQYF. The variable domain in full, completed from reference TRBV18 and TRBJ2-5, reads NAGVMQNPRHLVRRRGQEARLRCSPMKGHSHVYWYRQLPEEGLKFMVYLQKENIIDESGMPKERFSAEFPKEGPSILRIQQVVRGDSAAYFCASSPLESETQYFGPGTRLLVL.

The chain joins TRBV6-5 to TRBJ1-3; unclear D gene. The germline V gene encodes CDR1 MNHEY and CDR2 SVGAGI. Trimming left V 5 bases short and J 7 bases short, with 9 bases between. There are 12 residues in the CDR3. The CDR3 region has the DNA TGTGCCAGCAGTAACCAACCCAACACCATATATTTT. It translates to CASSNQPNTIYF.

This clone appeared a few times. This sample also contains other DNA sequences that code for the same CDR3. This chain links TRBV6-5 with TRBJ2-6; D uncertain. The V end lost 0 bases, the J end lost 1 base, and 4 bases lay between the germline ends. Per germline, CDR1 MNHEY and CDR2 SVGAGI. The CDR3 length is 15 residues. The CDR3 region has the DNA TGTGCCAGCAGTTACTCGGGTTCTGGGGCCAACGTCCTGACTTTC. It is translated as CASSYSGSGANVLTF.

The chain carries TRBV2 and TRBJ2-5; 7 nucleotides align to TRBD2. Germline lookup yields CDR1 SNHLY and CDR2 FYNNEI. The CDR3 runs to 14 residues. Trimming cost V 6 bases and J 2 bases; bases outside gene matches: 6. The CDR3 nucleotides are TGTGCCAGCAGGAGACTAGCAGAACAAGAGACCCAGTACTTC. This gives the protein CASRRLAEQETQYF.

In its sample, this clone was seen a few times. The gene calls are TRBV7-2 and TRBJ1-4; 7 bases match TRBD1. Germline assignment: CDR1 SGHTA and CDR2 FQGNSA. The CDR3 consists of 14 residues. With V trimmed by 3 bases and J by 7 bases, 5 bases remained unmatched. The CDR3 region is CASSFGQGGEKLFF. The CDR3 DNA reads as TGTGCCAGCAGCTTTGGGCAGGGGGGTGAAAAACTGTTTTTT.

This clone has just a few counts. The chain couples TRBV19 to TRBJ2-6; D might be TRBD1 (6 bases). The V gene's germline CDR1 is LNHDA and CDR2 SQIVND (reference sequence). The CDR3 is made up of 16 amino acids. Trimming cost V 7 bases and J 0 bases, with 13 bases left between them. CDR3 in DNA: TGTGCCAGTAACGGACAGTATTACTCTGGGGCCAACGTCCTGACTTTC. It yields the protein CASNGQYYSGANVLTF. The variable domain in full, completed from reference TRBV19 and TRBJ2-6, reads DGGITQSPKYLFRKEGQNVTLSCEQNLNHDAMYWYRQDPGQGLRLIYYSQIVNDFQKGDIAEGYSVSREKKESFPLTVTSAQKNPTAFYLCASNGQYYSGANVLTFGAGSRLTVL.

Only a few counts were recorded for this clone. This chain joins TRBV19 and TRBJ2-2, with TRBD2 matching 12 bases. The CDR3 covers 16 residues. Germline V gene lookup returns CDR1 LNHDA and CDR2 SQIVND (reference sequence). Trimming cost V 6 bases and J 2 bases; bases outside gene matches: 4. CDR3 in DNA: TGTGCCAGTAGGGCTAGCGGGAGGGATAACACCGGGGAGCTGTTTTTT. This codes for CASRASGRDNTGELFF. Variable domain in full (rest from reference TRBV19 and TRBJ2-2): DGGITQSPKYLFRKEGQNVTLSCEQNLNHDAMYWYRQDPGQGLRLIYYSQIVNDFQKGDIAEGYSVSREKKESFPLTVTSAQKNPTAFYLCASRASGRDNTGELFFGEGSRLTVL.

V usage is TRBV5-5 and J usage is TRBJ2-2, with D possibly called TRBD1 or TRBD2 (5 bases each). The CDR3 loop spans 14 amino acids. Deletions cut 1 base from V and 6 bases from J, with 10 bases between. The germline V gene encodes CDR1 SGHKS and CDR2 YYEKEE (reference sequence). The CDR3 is CASSLQGVAGELFF. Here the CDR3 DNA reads TGTGCCAGCAGCTTGCAGGGAGTCGCCGGGGAGCTGTTTTTT.

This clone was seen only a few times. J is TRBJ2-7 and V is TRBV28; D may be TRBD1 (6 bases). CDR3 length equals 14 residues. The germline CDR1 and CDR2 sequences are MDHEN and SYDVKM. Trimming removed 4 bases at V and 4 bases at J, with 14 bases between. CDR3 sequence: CASSSVRGIYEQYF. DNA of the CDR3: TGTGCCAGCAGTTCCGTGAGGGGGATTTACGAGCAGTACTTC.

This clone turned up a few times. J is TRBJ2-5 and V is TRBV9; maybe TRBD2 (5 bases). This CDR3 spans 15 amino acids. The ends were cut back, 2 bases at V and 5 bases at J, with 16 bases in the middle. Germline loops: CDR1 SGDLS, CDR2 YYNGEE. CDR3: CASSVRGVARETQYF. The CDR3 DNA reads TGTGCCAGCAGCGTCCGAGGAGTAGCGAGGGAGACCCAGTACTTC.

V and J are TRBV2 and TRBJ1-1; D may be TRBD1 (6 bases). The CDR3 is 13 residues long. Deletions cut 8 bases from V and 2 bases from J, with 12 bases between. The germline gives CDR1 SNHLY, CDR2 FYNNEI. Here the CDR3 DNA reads TGTGCCAGCGGCTGGGACACTAACACTGAAGCTTTCTTT. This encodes CASGWDTNTEAFF.

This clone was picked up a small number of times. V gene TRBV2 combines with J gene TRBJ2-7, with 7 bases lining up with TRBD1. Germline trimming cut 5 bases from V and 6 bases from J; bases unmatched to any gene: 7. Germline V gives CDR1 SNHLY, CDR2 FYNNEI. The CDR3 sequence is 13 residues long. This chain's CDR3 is CASSTVAGGEQYF. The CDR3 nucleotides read TGTGCCAGCAGTACCGTCGCAGGGGGCGAGCAGTACTTC. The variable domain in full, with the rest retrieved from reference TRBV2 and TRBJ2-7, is EPEVTQTPSHQVTQMGQEVILRCVPISNHLYFYWYRQILGQKVEFLVSFYNNEISEKSEIFDDQFSVERPDGSNFTLKIRSTKLEDSAMYFCASSTVAGGEQYFGPGTRLTVT.

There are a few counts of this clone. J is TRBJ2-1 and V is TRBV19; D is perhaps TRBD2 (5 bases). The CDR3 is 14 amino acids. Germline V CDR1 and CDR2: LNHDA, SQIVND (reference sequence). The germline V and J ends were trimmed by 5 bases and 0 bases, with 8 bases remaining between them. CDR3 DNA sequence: TGTGCCAGTAGTCAAGGGAGCTCCTACAATGAGCAGTTCTTC. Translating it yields CASSQGSSYNEQFF.

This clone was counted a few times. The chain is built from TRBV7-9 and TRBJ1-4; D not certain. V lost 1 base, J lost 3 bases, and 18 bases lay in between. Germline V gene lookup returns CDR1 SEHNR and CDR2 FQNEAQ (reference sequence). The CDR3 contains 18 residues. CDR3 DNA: TGTGCCAGCAGCTTAGTGTGGGGATTCCGGGAGGCTAATGAAAAACTGTTTTTT. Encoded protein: CASSLVWGFREANEKLFF.

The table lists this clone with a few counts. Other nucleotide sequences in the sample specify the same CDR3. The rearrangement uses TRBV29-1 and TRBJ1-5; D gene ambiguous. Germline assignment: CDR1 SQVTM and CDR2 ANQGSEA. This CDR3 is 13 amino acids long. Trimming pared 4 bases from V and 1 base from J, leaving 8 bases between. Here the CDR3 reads CSVGTDSNQPQHF. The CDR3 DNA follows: TGCAGCGTTGGGACCGACAGCAATCAGCCCCAGCATTTT.

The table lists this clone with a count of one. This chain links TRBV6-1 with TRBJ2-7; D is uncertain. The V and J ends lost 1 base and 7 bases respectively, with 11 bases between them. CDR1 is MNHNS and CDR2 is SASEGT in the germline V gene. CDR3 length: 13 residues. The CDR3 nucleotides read TGTGCCAGCAGTGAAGGTCCGGGTCTAGAGCAGTACTTC. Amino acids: CASSEGPGLEQYF.

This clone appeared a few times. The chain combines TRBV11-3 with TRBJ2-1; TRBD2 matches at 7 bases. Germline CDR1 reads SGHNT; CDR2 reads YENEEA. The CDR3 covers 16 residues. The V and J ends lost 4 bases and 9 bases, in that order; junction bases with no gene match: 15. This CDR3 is CASSSNAGVFGSEQFF. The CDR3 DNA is TGTGCCAGCAGCTCCAATGCGGGAGTATTTGGAAGTGAGCAGTTCTTC.

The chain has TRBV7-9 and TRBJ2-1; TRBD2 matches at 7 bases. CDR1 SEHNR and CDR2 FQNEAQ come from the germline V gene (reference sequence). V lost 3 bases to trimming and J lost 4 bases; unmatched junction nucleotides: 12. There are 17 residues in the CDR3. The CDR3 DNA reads TGTGCCAGCAGCTTTGGCCTGGGGCTAGCGGATTACAATGAGCAGTTCTTC. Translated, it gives CASSFGLGLADYNEQFF. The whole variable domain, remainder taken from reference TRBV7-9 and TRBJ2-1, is DTGVSQNPRHKITKRGQNVTFRCDPISEHNRLYWYRQTLGQGPEFLTYFQNEAQLEKSRLLSDRFSAERPKGSFSTLEIQRTEQGDSAMYLCASSFGLGLADYNEQFFGPGTRLTVL.

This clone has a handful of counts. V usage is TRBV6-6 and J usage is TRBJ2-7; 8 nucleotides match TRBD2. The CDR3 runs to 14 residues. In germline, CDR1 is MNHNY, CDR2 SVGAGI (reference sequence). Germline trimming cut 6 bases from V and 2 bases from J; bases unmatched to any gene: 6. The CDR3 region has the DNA TGTGCCAGCAGCCGTGGCGGGGGGACCTACGAGCAGTACTTC. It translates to CASSRGGGTYEQYF.

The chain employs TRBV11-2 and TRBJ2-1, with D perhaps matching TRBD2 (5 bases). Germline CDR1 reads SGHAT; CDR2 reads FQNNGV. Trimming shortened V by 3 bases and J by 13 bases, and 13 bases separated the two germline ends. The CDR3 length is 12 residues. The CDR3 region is CASSFVAGSQFF. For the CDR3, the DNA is TGTGCCAGCAGCTTCGTGGCGGGTAGCCAGTTCTTC.